This T cell receptor beta chain was retrieved from a study of T cell responses to AZD1222 COVID-19 vaccine. Whole-study context: Pooled in the analysis were second doses at about 4 or about 12 weeks.

Looked up from germline, CDR1 is SGHAT and CDR2 is FQNNGV. With V trimmed by 1 base and J by 3 bases, 14 bases remained unmatched. The CDR3 length is 18 residues. A note on this clone: Its matching antigen is unknown.

Study-wide points: Receipt of two AZD1222 doses was followed by a rise in Spike-specific TCR breadth and depth. It was only six AZD1222 recipients who were seropositive at baseline. Samples come after the peak T cell response, not at day 14.

Clones were read by immunoSEQ multiplex PCR, and TCRdb kept only the in-frame ones, dropping some. The sample has 100,000 to 120,000 clones, 88% seen once. This receptor was obtained from an adult in good health. Source: peripheral blood, taken on day 0 of AZD1222 vaccination. The chain couples TRBV11-2 to TRBJ2-7; 8 positions match TRBD2. CDR3 protein: CASSLGWAPGGGDYEQYF. The CDR3 nucleotides read TGTGCCAGCAGCTTAGGTTGGGCCCCGGGAGGGGGTGACTACGAGCAGTACTTC.